These 30 T cell receptor beta chains came from one sample sequenced in a study of T cell repertoires in cytomegalovirus infection. TCRdb re-called the reads with MiXCR, one entry per CDR3 protein. The sample records about 740,000 distinct CDR3 sequences, approximately 40% being singletons. Sequencing was performed on PBMCs. All receptors derive from a human donor in good health (CMV status not recorded). Some clones in this sample may be carry-over from other donors' samples.

Only a few counts were recorded for this clonotype. V gene TRBV6-6 combines with J gene TRBJ1-3; TRBD1 is a possible D gene (6 bases). Germline V gene data show CDR1 as MNHNY and CDR2 as SVGAGI (reference sequence). There are 14 residues in the CDR3. V lost 5 bases and J lost 1, with 9 bases in between. The CDR3 is CASSTGFSGNTIYF. The CDR3 bases are TGTGCCAGCAGTACAGGGTTTTCTGGAAACACCATATATTTT.

This chain links TRBV19 with TRBJ2-2; D gene ambiguous. The CDR3 length is 16 residues. V lost 5 bases and J lost 2, with 15 bases in between. Germline values: CDR1 LNHDA, CDR2 SQIVND (reference sequence). In nucleotides, the CDR3 is TGTGCCAGTAGTGTCACAGTGGAAGTCAACACCGGGGAGCTGTTTTTT. It encodes CASSVTVEVNTGELFF.

This clonotype was recorded a few times. The V gene is TRBV28, the J gene TRBJ2-1; the D gene is possibly TRBD2 (5 bases). CDR3 size: 14 residues. V was trimmed by 9 bases and J by 8 bases, leaving 20 bases between them. Germline-derived CDR1 and CDR2 are MDHEN and SYDVKM. CDR3 DNA sequence: TGTGCCAGTAGCAAGGACGTTTGGGAGCATGAGCAGTTCTTC. This translates into CASSKDVWEHEQFF.

This clonotype was counted between two and nine times. This chain joins TRBV29-1 and TRBJ1-3; D call uncertain. Trimming pared 1 base from V and 4 bases from J, leaving 11 bases between. Germline V gene data show CDR1 as SQVTM and CDR2 as ANQGSEA. This CDR3 is 14 amino acids long. CDR3 amino acids: CSVEGPGIGNTIYF. CDR3 DNA: TGCAGCGTTGAAGGTCCGGGAATCGGAAACACCATATATTTT.

The V gene is TRBV9, the J gene TRBJ2-1; 7 bases fit TRBD2. V shed 0 bases, J shed 4 bases, and the junction held 1 base outside the gene matches. This CDR3 contains 14 residues. Germline CDR1 reads SGDLS; CDR2 reads YYNGEE. This chain's CDR3 is CASSVGTSYNEQFF. The CDR3 region has the DNA TGTGCCAGCAGCGTAGGGACTAGTTACAATGAGCAGTTCTTC.

The rearrangement uses TRBV15 and TRBJ2-7, with 8 bases matching TRBD2. Germline CDR1 and CDR2: LNHNV and YYDKDF (reference sequence). CDR3 length: 16 residues. The junction had 10 bases not matched to a gene; V was cut back by 6 bases and J by 0 bases. In nucleotides, the CDR3 is TGTGCCACCAGAGATACCCGGCGGGAGGTCTCCTACGAGCAGTACTTC. As protein: CATRDTRREVSYEQYF.

The rearrangement links TRBV7-8 to TRBJ1-1, with D perhaps TRBD1 (5 bases). CDR3 length: 15 residues. Per the germline V gene, CDR1 is SGHVS and CDR2 is FQNEAQ. V lost 4 bases and J lost 3, with 15 bases in between. CDR3 residues: CASSSPDPGHTEAFF. CDR3 DNA: TGTGCCAGCAGCTCCCCGGATCCGGGACACACTGAAGCTTTCTTT.

Remarks on this clonotype: The CDR3 carries no conserved terminal phenylalanine or tryptophan, so it likely arises from a read error. The chain recombines TRBV12-5 with TRBJ2-3; 7 bases map to TRBD2. CDR3 size: 16 residues. V shed 4 bases, J shed 4 bases, and the junction held 11 bases outside the gene matches. The germline gives CDR1 LGHNT, CDR2 FRNRAP. CDR3 protein: CASGSRDYPFSDTQYS. The CDR3 nucleotides read TGTGCTAGTGGTTCCCGGGACTACCCTTTTTCAGATACGCAGTATTCT.

The rearrangement uses TRBV20-1 and TRBJ2-5; 9 bases are shared with TRBD1. V was clipped by 5 bases and J by 2 bases; unmatched bases: 3. Looked up from germline, CDR1 is DFQATT and CDR2 is SNEGSKA (reference sequence). The CDR3 runs to 13 residues. Here the CDR3 DNA reads TGCAGTGCTCCACAGGGGGCACAAGAGACCCAGTACTTC. It encodes CSAPQGAQETQYF.

This clonotype was seen a single time. J is TRBJ2-1 and V is TRBV25-1, with TRBD2 as a possible D gene (5 bases). V was shortened by 3 bases and J by 8 bases, with 14 bases between the two germline ends. Germline V lookup: CDR1 MGHDK, CDR2 SYGVNS. This CDR3 contains 14 residues. This chain's CDR3 is CASSDLAGPDEQFF. The CDR3 nucleotides read TGTGCCAGCAGTGATCTAGCAGGACCCGATGAGCAGTTCTTC.

This chain joins TRBV19 and TRBJ1-1; D possibly corresponds to TRBD1 (5 bases). CDR3 length equals 17 residues. CDR1 is LNHDA, CDR2 SQIVND, per germline (reference sequence). Deletions cut 3 bases from V and 2 bases from J, with 19 bases between. In DNA form, the CDR3 reads TGTGCCAGTAGTATCCGGGGACGGCCACTGATAAACACTGAAGCTTTCTTT. Protein product: CASSIRGRPLINTEAFF.

This clonotype showed up just a few times. This rearrangement joins TRBV7-6 to TRBJ1-1; D is uncertain. Germline CDR1 reads SGHVS; CDR2 reads FNYEAQ. The V and J ends lost 6 bases and 3 bases respectively, with 8 bases between them. The CDR3 runs to 12 residues. The DNA for the CDR3 is TGTGCCAGCAGGCTGAGGGACACTGAAGCTTTCTTT. Translated, it gives CASRLRDTEAFF.

This clonotype was counted a few times. The chain has TRBV7-2 and TRBJ1-1, with D uncertain. Trimming pared 2 bases from V and 6 bases from J, leaving 13 bases between. The germline V gene encodes CDR1 SGHTA and CDR2 FQGNSA. The CDR3 is 14 amino acids. The CDR3 nucleotides read TGTGCCAGCAGCTTATTTCTGCCGCCGGCTGAAGCTTTCTTT. It is translated as CASSLFLPPAEAFF.

This sequence joins TRBV7-2 and TRBJ2-4; 7 positions match TRBD2. The V gene end was trimmed by 4 bases and the J gene end by 9 bases; junction bases not matched to a gene: 6. The CDR3 sequence is 13 residues long. The germline CDR1 and CDR2 sequences are SGHTA and FQGNSA. CDR3: CASSWEGIGIQYF. In DNA form, the CDR3 reads TGTGCCAGCAGCTGGGAGGGGATAGGCATTCAGTACTTC.

Notes on this clonotype: One end of the junction fails to match germline, which may point to a read error. The chain recombines TRBV4-1 with TRBJ2-1; 14 bases map to TRBD2. The CDR3 extends over 16 amino acids. The germline gives CDR1 MGHRA, CDR2 YSYEKL. CDR3 DNA sequence: TGTGCCAGCAGCCGCGAAGGGACTAGCGGGAGCAATGAGCAGTTCTTC. This sequence encodes CASSREGTSGSNEQFF.

The V gene is TRBV7-2, the J gene TRBJ2-1, with a possible D match to TRBD2 (5 bases). Germline values: CDR1 SGHTA, CDR2 FQGNSA. The CDR3 spans 15 residues. V was cut by 1 base and J by 3 bases, with 10 bases left in between. CDR3 residues: CASSLVISGYNEQFF. CDR3 DNA sequence: TGTGCCAGCAGCTTAGTTATAAGCGGCTACAATGAGCAGTTCTTC.

The sample holds a few counts of this clonotype. The chain is built from TRBV2 and TRBJ2-6; tentative D call: TRBD1 (6 bases). Germline V gene data show CDR1 as SNHLY and CDR2 as FYNNEI. The length of the CDR3 is 19 residues. The V end lost 8 bases, the J end lost 0 bases, and 23 bases lay between the germline ends. For the CDR3, the DNA is TGTGCCAGCGGACACCCGCTCCCGGGACACCTCTCTGGGGCCAACGTCCTGACTTTC. Its translation is CASGHPLPGHLSGANVLTF.

At least ten counts were recorded for this clonotype. The V and J genes are TRBV7-2 and TRBJ2-5; no reliable D call. Germline CDR1 reads SGHTA; CDR2 reads FQGNSA. The CDR3 consists of 16 residues. V shed 1 base and J shed 5 bases, with 17 bases lying between them. DNA of the CDR3: TGTGCCAGCAGCTTAGTCGGGCTCCTTGCGCGGGAGACCCAGTACTTC. The encoded protein is CASSLVGLLARETQYF.

In its sample, this clonotype was seen a few times. CDR3 sequence reads: CASSLTTGTKRSGYTF. CDR3 bases: TGTGCCAGCAGCTTAACTACCGGGACGAAGAGGAGTGGCTACACCTTC. The chain combines TRBV7-2 with TRBJ1-2, with a possible D match to TRBD1 (5 bases). The CDR3 runs to 16 residues. Trimming left V 2 bases short and J 7 bases short, with 20 bases between. Looked up from germline, CDR1 is SGHTA and CDR2 is FQGNSA.

This chain links TRBV6-6 with TRBJ2-5; D is undetermined. CDR1 is MNHNY, CDR2 SVGAGI, per germline (reference sequence). This CDR3 is 13 amino acids long. Trimming took 6 bases from V and 5 from J, leaving 13 bases between them. The CDR3 region is CASSLSLTETQYF. CDR3 sequence (DNA): TGTGCCAGCAGCCTCTCCCTGACGGAGACCCAGTACTTC.

This clonotype was observed a handful of times. The chain uses TRBV6-6 and TRBJ2-3, with a possible D match to TRBD1 (5 bases). Looked up from germline, CDR1 is MNHNY and CDR2 is SVGAGI (reference sequence). V was shortened by 6 bases and J by 4 bases, with 17 bases between the two germline ends. CDR3 length: 15 amino acids. CDR3 in amino acids: CASRPQGLGADTQYF. DNA of the CDR3: TGTGCCAGCAGACCCCAGGGCTTAGGGGCAGATACGCAGTATTTT.

V and J are TRBV12-3 or TRBV12-4 and TRBJ2-5; 8 bases are a match to TRBD1. With V trimmed by 4 bases and J by 5 bases, 12 bases remained unmatched. The CDR3 contains 16 residues. The DNA of the CDR3 is TGTGCCAGCAGTTCTGCCCTCAGGGGGCAAGGGGAGACCCAGTACTTC. Its translation is CASSSALRGQGETQYF.

V and J are TRBV6-2 or TRBV6-3 and TRBJ2-3; D unresolved. Germline-derived CDR1 and CDR2 are MNHEY and SVGEGT. Trimming left V 1 base short and J 2 bases short, with 7 bases between. This CDR3 region has 14 residues. CDR3 protein: CASSYYMITDTQYF. The CDR3 region has the DNA TGTGCCAGCAGTTACTATATGATCACAGATACGCAGTATTTT.

J is TRBJ1-2 and V is TRBV6-8; D perhaps matches TRBD1 (6 bases). The CDR3 loop spans 16 amino acids. Trimming removed 5 bases from V and 7 bases from J, with 23 bases in between. Germline V CDR1 and CDR2: MNHGY, SAAAGT. This CDR3 is CASSTPGGGGWSGYTF. CDR3 DNA: TGTGCCAGCAGTACCCCCGGTGGGGGCGGATGGAGTGGCTACACCTTC.

This clonotype was counted a few times. The chain links TRBV12-3 or TRBV12-4 to TRBJ1-5; D is undetermined. The germline V and J ends were trimmed by 6 bases and 8 bases, with 17 bases remaining between them. This CDR3 has 14 amino acids. The chain's CDR3 is CASSFRNNWEPQHF. CDR3 nucleotide sequence: TGTGCCAGCAGCTTCCGAAACAACTGGGAGCCCCAGCATTTT.

The sample holds a few counts of this clonotype. The rearrangement links TRBV3-1 to TRBJ2-7; D gene ambiguous. This CDR3 has 12 amino acids. Germline CDR1 is LGHDT and CDR2 is YNNKEL (reference sequence). V was clipped by 0 bases and J by 13 bases, with 13 bases between them. The CDR3 protein is CASSQDGQRTYF. The CDR3 DNA follows: TGTGCCAGCAGCCAAGATGGTCAGCGAACATACTTC.

The rearrangement joins TRBV11-2 to TRBJ2-2, with TRBD2 matching over 7 bases. The CDR3 is 17 amino acids. Germline V gene sequence: CDR1 SGHAT, CDR2 FQNNGV. Unmatched junction bases numbered 11, after V lost 1 base and J lost 6 bases. The CDR3: CASSLVSATSKAGELFF. For the CDR3, the DNA is TGTGCCAGCAGCTTAGTCTCCGCGACTAGCAAAGCCGGGGAGCTGTTTTTT.

Only a few counts were recorded for this clonotype. This chain links TRBV3-1 with TRBJ1-1; the D gene is possibly TRBD1 (5 bases). CDR1 and CDR2 (germline): LGHDT, YNNKEL (reference sequence). Trimming shortened V by 4 bases and J by 3 bases, and 18 bases separated the two germline ends. The CDR3 totals 16 residues. The CDR3 DNA reads TGTGCCAGCAGCCCCCTCGGTAGGGGCCGGGACACTGAAGCTTTCTTT. Translation gives CASSPLGRGRDTEAFF.

The chain combines TRBV7-9 with TRBJ2-3; the match to TRBD2 covers 13 bases. The CDR3 is made up of 16 amino acids. CDR1 SEHNR and CDR2 FQNEAQ come from the germline V gene (reference sequence). The J segment lost 6 bases and the V segment lost 5 bases, leaving 8 bases of the junction unmatched. The CDR3 spells CASSLGLAGEADTQYF. CDR3 nucleotides: TGTGCCAGCAGCCTCGGACTAGCGGGAGAGGCGGATACGCAGTATTTT.

This clonotype was observed at least ten times. The chain has TRBV7-2 and TRBJ2-3; D is possibly TRBD1 (6 bases). V shed 6 bases and J shed 2 bases, with 15 bases lying between them. This CDR3 has 15 amino acids. Germline V CDR1 and CDR2: SGHTA, FQGNSA. CDR3 sequence: CASSLGPGATDTQYF. The CDR3 DNA reads as TGTGCCAGCAGTCTGGGGCCAGGGGCCACAGATACGCAGTATTTT.